This TCR beta chain was recovered during a study of CXCR3-negative and CXCR3-positive naive CD8 T cells. This CDR3 spans 15 amino acids. The germline V gene encodes CDR1 LNHDA and CDR2 SQIVND (reference sequence). The study made its TRB cDNA libraries by 5' RACE, adding UMI labels. No DNA is given; TCRdb re-called the 5' RACE reads and lists each CDR3 protein once. This table lists more than 80,000 distinct CDR3 sequences. Study-wide results and limits: CXCR3-positive naive cells had more hydrophobic TRB CDR3s than CXCR3-negative naive cells.

A remark on this clonotype: The antigen remains undetermined.

The receptor's source is a human donor in good health. Some clones in this sample may be carry-over from other donors' samples. The V gene is TRBV19, the J gene TRBJ1-5; TCRdb names TRBD1, which stays unverified in the absence of DNA. The sample taken for sequencing was naive CXCR3+ CD8+ T cells from blood. Subset here: CD45RO-CCR7+CD27+CD95- naive CD8+ T cells expressing CXCR3 (TNR3+). Here the CDR3 reads CASSLGTASNQPQHF. Full variable domain (outside the CDR3, taken from reference TRBV19 and TRBJ1-5): DGGITQSPKYLFRKEGQNVTLSCEQNLNHDAMYWYRQDPGQGLRLIYYSQIVNDFQKGDIAEGYSVSREKKESFPLTVTSAQKNPTAFYLCASSLGTASNQPQHFGDGTRLSIL.